A single sample is the source of the 18 T cell receptor beta chains below, sequenced in a study of response to subunit inactivated influenza vaccine. Via MiXCR, TCRdb re-called the RT-PCR reads, giving one row per CDR3 protein. Of 200,000 to 300,000 distinct CDR3 sequences in the sample, 12% were seen once. Sequenced here: non-naive T cells sorted from PBMCs, sampled less than 15 days before vaccination. The source is a man aged 50 to 59 who received an inactivated influenza vaccine.

The count of this clonotype is one. The chain has TRBV2 and TRBJ1-1; TRBD1 matches at 8 bases. Trimming took 6 bases from V and 4 from J; bases not matched to a gene: 4. There are 13 residues in the CDR3. Germline loops: CDR1 SNHLY, CDR2 FYNNEI. The CDR3 coding sequence is TGTGCCAGCAGGTGGACAGGGCCCACTGAAGCTTTCTTT. Residues: CASRWTGPTEAFF.

The rearrangement uses TRBV20-1 and TRBJ1-2; maybe TRBD1 (5 bases). The germline gives CDR1 DFQATT, CDR2 SNEGSKA (reference sequence). Between the trimmed V and J ends, which lost 1 base and 4 bases, there was a span of 7 bases. This CDR3 spans 12 amino acids. The CDR3 sequence is CSARVGGYGYTF. The CDR3 DNA reads as TGCAGTGCTAGAGTCGGGGGCTATGGCTACACCTTC.

V and J are TRBV6-5 and TRBJ1-5; D unclear. There are 15 residues in the CDR3. V was pared by 7 bases and J by 0 bases, with 13 bases between. Germline V CDR1 and CDR2: MNHEY, SVGAGI. The CDR3 DNA reads as TGTGCCAGCACTTCCAGATTATATAGCAATCAGCCCCAGCATTTT. This codes for CASTSRLYSNQPQHF.

Note on this clonotype: Sequence at one end of the junction differs from germline and may be a read error. The chain couples TRBV20-1 to TRBJ2-7; D is perhaps TRBD2 (6 bases). CDR1 and CDR2 from the germline V gene are DFQATT and SNEGSKA (reference sequence). The CDR3 totals 12 residues. CDR3: CSANRMGLGDLF. CDR3 nucleotides: TGCAGTGCTAATCGAATGGGACTCGGCGATTTGTTC.

This clonotype has a handful of counts. The J gene is TRBJ2-1, the V gene TRBV10-3; D ambiguous. V lost 6 bases, J lost 5 bases, and 8 bases lay in between. This CDR3 is 12 amino acids long. Per germline, CDR1 ENHRY and CDR2 SYGVKD. The CDR3 reads CAIRGPNNEQFF. CDR3 nucleotides: TGTGCCATCAGAGGGCCCAACAATGAGCAGTTCTTC.

Only a few counts were recorded for this clonotype. J is TRBJ2-3 and V is TRBV6-1; D is ambiguous. Germline assignment: CDR1 MNHNS and CDR2 SASEGT. This CDR3 is 13 amino acids long. V was trimmed by 2 bases and J by 6 bases, leaving 9 bases between them. As DNA, the CDR3 is TGTGCCAGCAGTGAACACTTGAGGGATACGCAGTATTTT. This translates into CASSEHLRDTQYF.

The genes are TRBV4-1 and TRBJ2-7, with D perhaps TRBD1 (5 bases). The V and J ends lost 2 bases and 2 bases respectively, with 10 bases between them. The CDR3 has 14 amino acids. Germline V gene sequence: CDR1 MGHRA, CDR2 YSYEKL. The CDR3 sequence: CASSQYTTAYEQYF. The CDR3 DNA follows: TGCGCCAGCAGCCAATATACGACAGCCTACGAGCAGTACTTC.

This clonotype came up a few times. The chain is built from TRBV25-1 and TRBJ1-1; TRBD1 is a possible D gene (5 bases). Germline CDR1 is MGHDK and CDR2 is SYGVNS. V dropped 5 bases and J dropped 4 bases, with 11 bases sitting between them. The CDR3 is 13 amino acids. CDR3 bases: TGTGCCAGCAGTCTAGGGGAGGCCACTGAAGCTTTCTTT. Translation gives CASSLGEATEAFF.

This clonotype appeared a few times. The chain employs TRBV5-1 and TRBJ2-7; D not resolved. The CDR3 is 16 amino acids. The germline V gene encodes CDR1 SGHRS and CDR2 YFSETQ. V gave up 0 bases and J gave up 3 bases, with 16 bases separating them. CDR3 sequence reads: CASSLAYAGVGYEQYF. For the CDR3, the DNA is TGCGCCAGCAGCTTGGCCTATGCTGGAGTAGGCTACGAGCAGTACTTC. Complete variable domain (other parts from reference TRBV5-1 and TRBJ2-7): KAGVTQTPRYLIKTRGQQVTLSCSPISGHRSVSWYQQTPGQGLQFLFEYFSETQRNKGNFPGRFSGRQFSNSRSEMNVSTLELGDSALYLCASSLAYAGVGYEQYFGPGTRLTVT.

The sample holds a few counts of this clonotype. The chain's CDR3 is CASSLSARRGGELFF. The CDR3 nucleotides are TGTGCCAGCAGTTTATCTGCCAGGAGGGGCGGGGAGCTGTTTTTT. The chain recombines TRBV27 with TRBJ2-2; D possibly corresponds to TRBD2 (6 bases). From germline, CDR1 is MNHEY and CDR2 SMNVEV (reference sequence). The CDR3 totals 15 residues. Trimming removed 0 bases from V and 7 bases from J, with 12 bases in between.

This clonotype has ten or more counts. This chain connects TRBV7-2 to TRBJ2-3; D call uncertain. This CDR3 spans 15 amino acids. Trimming cost V 5 bases and J 2 bases, with 14 bases left between them. Germline CDR1 SGHTA, CDR2 FQGNSA. The CDR3 DNA follows: TGTGCCAGCAGCCAAATGCTGGGGTCCACAGATACGCAGTATTTT. This sequence encodes CASSQMLGSTDTQYF.

This chain connects TRBV24-1 to TRBJ1-5; D gene uncertain. CDR3 length: 14 amino acids. Trimming shortened V by 5 bases and J by 1 base, and 8 bases separated the two germline ends. The germline V gene has CDR1 KGHDR and CDR2 SFDVKD. CDR3 in DNA: TGTGCCACCAGTGGCCCCGGCAGCAATCAGCCCCAGCATTTT. It codes for CATSGPGSNQPQHF.

This clonotype was detected ten times or more. The J gene is TRBJ2-3, the V gene TRBV29-1; D gene unclear. CDR3 length: 13 residues. V lost 1 base and J 4 bases, leaving 9 bases between the germline ends. Germline V gives CDR1 SQVTM, CDR2 ANQGSEA. This chain's CDR3 is CSVEVRVADTQYF. For the CDR3, the DNA is TGCAGCGTTGAAGTAAGGGTGGCAGATACGCAGTATTTT.

This clonotype has just a few counts. This sequence joins TRBV29-1 and TRBJ2-1, with 14 bases aligning to TRBD2. Germline V gene data show CDR1 as SQVTM and CDR2 as ANQGSEA. The V segment lost 3 bases and the J segment 2 bases; nucleotides outside the gene matches: 15. The CDR3 totals 20 residues. CDR3 protein: CSVEVLETSGRVSPYNEQFF. CDR3 coding DNA: TGCAGCGTTGAGGTCTTGGAGACTAGCGGGAGGGTCTCTCCCTACAATGAGCAGTTCTTC.

There are a few counts of this clonotype. The chain combines TRBV29-1 with TRBJ2-2, with a tentative D call TRBD1 (6 bases). The CDR3 is 14 amino acids. Germline CDR1 is SQVTM and CDR2 is ANQGSEA. V gave up 5 bases and J gave up 1 base, with 11 bases separating them. The CDR3 region is CSVQWGQNTGELFF. In DNA form, the CDR3 reads TGCAGCGTTCAGTGGGGACAGAACACCGGGGAGCTGTTTTTT.

In its sample, this clonotype was seen a few times. The chain is built from TRBV14 and TRBJ2-7; tentatively, D is TRBD1 (6 bases). CDR3 length: 16 amino acids. Germline CDR1 is SGHDN and CDR2 is FVKESK. The V end lost 1 base, the J end lost 3 bases, and 16 bases lay between the germline ends. CDR3 sequence: CASSQATGIGGYEQYF. In DNA, the CDR3 is TGTGCCAGCAGCCAAGCCACAGGGATCGGAGGCTACGAGCAGTACTTC.

At least ten counts were recorded for this clonotype. The CDR3 region has the DNA TGTGCCAGCAGTGTTTGGGGGAACACCGGGGAGCTGTTTTTT. Its translation is CASSVWGNTGELFF. The J gene is TRBJ2-2, the V gene TRBV12-3 or TRBV12-4; D call uncertain. This CDR3 contains 14 residues. Trimming cost V 5 bases and J 1 base, with 8 bases left between them.

The chain recombines TRBV4-1 with TRBJ2-7; 7 positions agree with TRBD2. V lost 1 base to trimming and J lost 3 bases; unmatched junction nucleotides: 6. This CDR3 has 15 residues. Germline CDR1 reads MGHRA; CDR2 reads YSYEKL. Here the CDR3 reads CASSQARSGDYEQYF. CDR3 nucleotide sequence: TGCGCCAGCAGCCAAGCTAGGAGCGGGGACTACGAGCAGTACTTC.